The 25 T cell receptor beta chains presented below share a single source sample, sequenced in a study of blood T cell repertoires in COVID-19. Libraries were prepared by immunoSEQ multiplex PCR; TCRdb keeps only in-frame clonotypes and omits some of them. The sample includes about 160,000 clones, 89% of them seen just once. What was sequenced was peripheral blood. These receptors were collected from a man aged 55 to 70 with acute or convalescent COVID-19.

J is TRBJ1-1 and V is TRBV29-1; TRBD1 aligns across 7 bases. The V gene end was trimmed by 4 bases and the J gene end by 10 bases; junction bases not matched to a gene: 12. The CDR3 spans 13 residues. Germline V gene data show CDR1 as SQVTM and CDR2 as ANQGSEA. The CDR3 coding sequence is TGCAGCGTTGGGACAGGCCTATCCTTAGGAGCTTTCTTT. Protein: CSVGTGLSLGAFF.

The rearrangement uses TRBV6-4 and TRBJ1-2; D perhaps matches TRBD1 (6 bases). In germline, CDR1 is MRHNA, CDR2 SNTAGT. The V gene lost 3 bases and the J gene lost 7 bases, with 18 bases spanning the gap. The CDR3 loop spans 15 amino acids. The CDR3 DNA follows: TGTGCCAGCAGTGATTCGCCATGGGCAGGGGCTGGCTACACCTTC. This codes for CASSDSPWAGAGYTF.

The V gene is TRBV5-1, the J gene TRBJ2-7, with 9 bases matching TRBD1. Losses at the gene ends were 4 bases for V and 3 bases for J; bases not matched to a gene: 5. The CDR3 loop spans 14 amino acids. CDR1 is SGHRS, CDR2 YFSETQ, per germline. The CDR3 region has the DNA TGCGCCAGCAGCCTGACAGGGGGTTTCTACGAGCAGTACTTC. Residues: CASSLTGGFYEQYF.

This clone appeared a few times. The same CDR3 also results from other DNA sequences found in this sample. This rearrangement joins TRBV6-5 to TRBJ1-2; D perhaps matches TRBD1 (5 bases). CDR1 MNHEY and CDR2 SVGAGI come from the germline V gene. The germline V and J ends were trimmed by 5 bases and 7 bases, with 5 bases remaining between them. CDR3 length: 10 residues. CDR3 in amino acids: CASSRGGYTF. DNA for the CDR3: TGTGCCAGCAGTAGGGGTGGCTACACCTTC.

The chain carries TRBV11-1 and TRBJ2-7, with TRBD1 matching 10 bases. This CDR3 contains 15 residues. Germline CDR1 is SGHAT and CDR2 is FQDESV (reference sequence). With V trimmed by 1 base and J by 6 bases, 6 bases remained unmatched. DNA of the CDR3: TGTGCCAGCAGCTTAGGGGGGACAGGGGATGTCGAGCAGTACTTC. Translated: CASSLGGTGDVEQYF.

The chain employs TRBV7-9 and TRBJ1-1; no firm D call. The CDR3 loop spans 13 amino acids. With 0 bases removed from V and 3 bases from J, the gap between germline ends came to 5 bases. The V gene's germline CDR1 is SEHNR and CDR2 FQNEAQ (reference sequence). The CDR3: CASSLAQDTEAFF. Here the CDR3 DNA reads TGTGCCAGCAGCTTAGCGCAGGACACTGAAGCTTTCTTT.

The CDR3: CASTEQGGPGNTIYF. CDR3 nucleotides: TGCGCCAGCACAGAGCAGGGAGGTCCAGGAAACACCATATATTTT. The J gene is TRBJ1-3, the V gene TRBV5-1; D may be TRBD1 (5 bases). V lost 6 bases to trimming and J lost 4 bases, with 17 bases between them. The CDR3 is 15 amino acids. Germline V gene sequence: CDR1 SGHRS, CDR2 YFSETQ.

V and J are TRBV12-3 or TRBV12-4 and TRBJ1-2; no firm D call. Trimming pared 5 bases from V and 4 bases from J, leaving 11 bases between. The CDR3 has 13 amino acids. CDR3 loop: CASSPRGSYGYTF. The CDR3 nucleotides read TGTGCCAGCAGTCCCCGAGGAAGCTATGGCTACACCTTC.

V and J are TRBV7-2 and TRBJ1-5; tentative D call: TRBD1 (5 bases). The CDR3 loop spans 15 amino acids. Germline CDR1 and CDR2: SGHTA and FQGNSA. V lost 4 bases and J 1 base, leaving 11 bases between the germline ends. The DNA for the CDR3 is TGTGCCAGCAGCTCCCGGGGGGAAAGCAATCAGCCCCAGCATTTT. This gives the protein CASSSRGESNQPQHF.

This clone was recorded a few times. The V call is TRBV9, the J call TRBJ2-2; 10 nucleotides align to TRBD1. The germline gives CDR1 SGDLS, CDR2 YYNGEE. The CDR3 runs 15 residues. Trimming took 4 bases from V and 6 from J; bases not matched to a gene: 6. The CDR3 loop is CASSPGQGEPGELFF. In DNA form, the CDR3 reads TGTGCCAGCAGCCCAGGACAGGGGGAACCCGGGGAGCTGTTTTTT.

This sequence joins TRBV27 and TRBJ2-1; D unresolved. The germline V gene has CDR1 MNHEY and CDR2 SMNVEV (reference sequence). The germline V and J ends were trimmed by 5 bases and 6 bases, with 17 bases remaining between them. CDR3 size: 15 residues. CDR3 residues: CASSPNPPSGNEQFF. The CDR3 DNA follows: TGTGCCAGCAGTCCAAACCCACCCTCGGGCAATGAGCAGTTCTTC.

This chain joins TRBV7-2 and TRBJ2-7, with a possible D match to TRBD1 (6 bases). Germline V gene lookup returns CDR1 SGHTA and CDR2 FQGNSA. The CDR3 totals 15 residues. Trimming pared 5 bases from V and 3 bases from J, leaving 17 bases between. CDR3 in amino acids: CASSLRQDGRYEQYF. The CDR3 DNA sequence: TGTGCCAGCAGCCTTCGACAGGATGGGCGCTACGAGCAGTACTTC.

This clone was seen at least ten times. The same CDR3 also results from other DNA sequences found in this sample. The J gene is TRBJ2-7, the V gene TRBV18; D call uncertain. This CDR3 comprises 16 residues. V shed 3 bases and J shed 1 base, with 16 bases lying between them. Looked up from germline, CDR1 is KGHSH and CDR2 is LQKENI. CDR3 loop: CASSPPLVGGSYEQYF. CDR3 DNA: TGTGCCAGCTCACCTCCCCTAGTCGGTGGGTCCTACGAGCAGTACTTC.

The table lists this clone with a count of one. The rearrangement joins TRBV19 to TRBJ1-2, with 7 bases identical to TRBD1. CDR1 is LNHDA, CDR2 SQIVND, per germline (reference sequence). Germline trimming cut 6 bases from V and 4 bases from J; bases unmatched to any gene: 11. This CDR3 has 15 amino acids. The CDR3 nucleotides are TGTGCCAGTAGCACTACTACCACAGGGGCCTATGGCTACACCTTC. Protein sequence: CASSTTTTGAYGYTF.

The chain links TRBV11-2 to TRBJ1-2; a weak D match, TRBD1 (6 bases). The length of the CDR3 is 19 residues. The V and J ends lost 4 bases and 2 bases respectively, with 26 bases between them. CDR1 SGHAT and CDR2 FQNNGV come from the germline V gene. The CDR3 region has the DNA TGTGCCAGCAGCTCCCCAGTCGGCGCAGGGGCGCTGGGAAACTATGGCTACACCTTC. Protein sequence: CASSSPVGAGALGNYGYTF.

This rearrangement joins TRBV5-1 to TRBJ1-3; 8 bases fit TRBD1. The germline gives CDR1 SGHRS, CDR2 YFSETQ. J lost 4 bases, V lost 4 bases, and 4 bases had no gene match. The CDR3 consists of 14 residues. In nucleotides, the CDR3 is TGCGCCAGCAGCCAGGGGGCAGAGGGAAACACCATATATTTT. Encoded protein: CASSQGAEGNTIYF.

The chain is built from TRBV3-1 (or the pseudogene TRBV3-2) and TRBJ2-1, with D unresolved. The V end was cut by 4 bases, the J end by 6 bases, with 10 bases between. Germline V gives CDR1 LGHDT, CDR2 YNNKEL (reference sequence). The CDR3 is 13 residues long. In DNA form, the CDR3 reads TGTGCCAGCAGCCTAACCGGGTCCAATGAGCAGTTCTTC. Its protein product is CASSLTGSNEQFF.

V and J are TRBV6-5 and TRBJ1-2; D is unclear. The germline V and J ends were trimmed by 4 bases and 5 bases, with 14 bases remaining between them. This CDR3 has 14 amino acids. Germline loops: CDR1 MNHEY, CDR2 SVGAGI. The CDR3 loop reads CASSLSRTLYGYTF. The DNA for the CDR3 is TGTGCCAGCAGTTTATCCAGAACATTATATGGCTACACCTTC.

This sequence joins TRBV7-2 and TRBJ1-6; D call uncertain. Germline CDR1 is SGHTA and CDR2 is FQGNSA. There are 18 residues in the CDR3. V was trimmed by 5 bases and J by 5 bases, leaving 22 bases between them. The CDR3 nucleotides are TGTGCCAGCAGCCCCTCCCCGGTTGGAGTGTCGAATAATTCACCCCTCCACTTT. Translation gives CASSPSPVGVSNNSPLHF.

This chain joins TRBV3-1 (or the pseudogene TRBV3-2) and TRBJ1-1; 9 positions agree with TRBD1. This CDR3 comprises 18 residues. Losses at the gene ends were 4 bases for V and 4 bases for J; bases not matched to a gene: 16. The germline CDR1 and CDR2 sequences are LGHDT and YNNKEL (reference sequence). The CDR3 nucleotides read TGTGCCAGCAGCCGACTATCCGGGACAGGGAGATATGGCACTGAAGCTTTCTTT. Its translation: CASSRLSGTGRYGTEAFF.

This chain uses TRBV6-4 with TRBJ2-1, with a weak D call TRBD2 (5 bases). V was trimmed by 3 bases and J by 10 bases, leaving 7 bases between them. Looked up from germline, CDR1 is MRHNA and CDR2 is SNTAGT. There are 11 residues in the CDR3. This CDR3 reads CASSDRREQFF. The CDR3 DNA reads as TGTGCCAGCAGTGATAGGAGGGAGCAGTTCTTC.

The chain recombines TRBV11-2 with TRBJ1-1; D unresolved. The ends were cut back, 2 bases at V and 3 bases at J, with 7 bases in the middle. Germline values: CDR1 SGHAT, CDR2 FQNNGV. CDR3 length: 13 amino acids. CDR3 nucleotide sequence: TGTGCCAGCAGCTTAAACCGGGACACTGAAGCTTTCTTT. It encodes CASSLNRDTEAFF.

The genes are TRBV25-1 and TRBJ2-7; weak D call: TRBD1 (7 bases). Trimming shortened V by 1 base and J by 3 bases, and 13 bases separated the two germline ends. Germline V gene sequence: CDR1 MGHDK, CDR2 SYGVNS. The CDR3 has 15 amino acids. The CDR3 loop reads CASSEWSGGFYEQYF. In DNA, the CDR3 is TGTGCCAGCAGTGAATGGTCAGGGGGGTTCTACGAGCAGTACTTC.

CDR3 residues: CASSFGTGEAFF. CDR3 bases: TGTGCCAGCAGCTTTGGGACAGGAGAAGCTTTCTTT. V and J are TRBV11-2 and TRBJ1-1; 8 nucleotides match TRBD1. Germline values: CDR1 SGHAT, CDR2 FQNNGV. The junction had 2 bases not matched to a gene; V was cut back by 3 bases and J by 8 bases. The CDR3 spans 12 residues.

The rearrangement joins TRBV2 to TRBJ2-7, with D uncertain. This CDR3 has 14 residues. Trimming pared 5 bases from V and 0 bases from J, leaving 11 bases between. Germline assignment: CDR1 SNHLY and CDR2 FYNNEI. CDR3 nucleotides: TGTGCCAGCAGTAACCGCTCCAGCTCCTACGAGCAGTACTTC. It codes for CASSNRSSSYEQYF. The whole variable domain, filled in from reference TRBV2 and TRBJ2-7, reads EPEVTQTPSHQVTQMGQEVILRCVPISNHLYFYWYRQILGQKVEFLVSFYNNEISEKSEIFDDQFSVERPDGSNFTLKIRSTKLEDSAMYFCASSNRSSSYEQYFGPGTRLTVT.